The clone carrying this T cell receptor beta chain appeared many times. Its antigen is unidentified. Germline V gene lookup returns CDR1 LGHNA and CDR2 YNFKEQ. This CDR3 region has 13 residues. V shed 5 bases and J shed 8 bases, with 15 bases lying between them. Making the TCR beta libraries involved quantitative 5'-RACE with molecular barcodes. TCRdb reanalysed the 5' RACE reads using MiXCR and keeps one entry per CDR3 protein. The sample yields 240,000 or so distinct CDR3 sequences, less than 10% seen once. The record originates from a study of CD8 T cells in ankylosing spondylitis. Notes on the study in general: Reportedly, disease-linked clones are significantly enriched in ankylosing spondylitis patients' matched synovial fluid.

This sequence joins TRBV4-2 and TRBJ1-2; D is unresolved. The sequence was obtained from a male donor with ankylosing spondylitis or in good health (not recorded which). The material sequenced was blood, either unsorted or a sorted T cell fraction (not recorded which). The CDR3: CASSASGLSGYTF. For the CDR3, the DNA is TGTGCCAGCAGCGCGAGCGGGCTCTCCGGCTACACCTTC.